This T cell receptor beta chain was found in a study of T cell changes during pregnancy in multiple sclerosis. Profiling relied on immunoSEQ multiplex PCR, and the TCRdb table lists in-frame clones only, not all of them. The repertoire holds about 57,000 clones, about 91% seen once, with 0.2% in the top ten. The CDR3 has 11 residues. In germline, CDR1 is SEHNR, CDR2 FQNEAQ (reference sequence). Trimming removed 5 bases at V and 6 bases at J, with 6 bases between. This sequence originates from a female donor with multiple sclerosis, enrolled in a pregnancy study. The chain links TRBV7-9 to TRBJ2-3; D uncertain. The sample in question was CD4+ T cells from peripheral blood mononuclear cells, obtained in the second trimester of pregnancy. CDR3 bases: TGTGCCAGCAGCCCCCTTGATACGCAGTATTTT. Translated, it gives CASSPLDTQYF.